The 8 T cell receptor beta chains reported below all come from one sample, sequenced in a study of spatial heterogeneity in lung cancer (dated by TCRdb to about 2019). No antigen has been assigned to these receptors. The sample's time point label, in plain terms: sample taken at primary tumor resection. General conclusions and limits of the study: The number of expanded intratumoral alpha and beta TCRs correlated with the tumor nonsynonymous mutation count.

The method was 5' RACE. The reads were generated on a NextSeq 500. TCRdb took the public reads, trimmed them with fastp at Q25, ran MiXCR for clone calling and kept in-frame beta chains. Records with the same CDR3 protein are collapsed into one entry carrying the most frequent genes and DNA. This sample lists about 14,000 distinct CDR3 sequences; more than 5.5% were detected once. The top ten clonotypes cover 11% of the sample. The sequences come from lung tumor tissue, collected at surgery. These receptors all stem from a female donor with early-stage non-small cell lung cancer.

This clonotype was counted at least ten times. The gene calls are TRBV7-9 and TRBJ1-2; TRBD1 is a possible D gene (5 bases). Trimming took off 5 bases at V and 4 bases at J, with 14 bases between the two ends. Germline V gene sequence: CDR1 SEHNR, CDR2 FQNEAQ (reference sequence). The length of the CDR3 is 14 residues. This chain's CDR3 is CASSPIREGYGYTF. The CDR3 nucleotides read TGTGCCAGCAGCCCCATCAGGGAGGGCTATGGCTACACCTTC.

As regards this clonotype: An end of the junction does not agree with germline; a read error may underlie this. CDR3 in DNA: TGTACCAGCAGTTTTCGTCAAGAGACCCAGTACTTC. As protein: CTSSFRQETQYF. This chain connects TRBV28 to TRBJ2-5; no reliable D call. This CDR3 comprises 12 residues. Germline CDR1 and CDR2: MDHEN and SYDVKM.

In its sample, this clonotype ranks as medium-sized. This sequence joins TRBV6-2 or TRBV6-3 and TRBJ2-1; maybe TRBD2 (5 bases). The ends were cut back, 2 bases at V and 10 bases at J, with 6 bases in the middle. Germline V gene lookup returns CDR1 MNHEY and CDR2 SVGEGT. This CDR3 comprises 11 residues. The CDR3 is CASSYGGEQFF. Written as DNA, the CDR3 is TGTGCCAGCAGTTACGGCGGGGAGCAGTTCTTC.

V is TRBV5-1 and J is TRBJ2-5; 12 nucleotides line up with TRBD1. Germline V gene sequence: CDR1 SGHRS, CDR2 YFSETQ. CDR3 length equals 18 residues. V lost 0 bases and J lost 0; bases outside the gene matches: 6. CDR3 DNA: TGCGCCAGCAGCTTGGCCCCCGGGACAGGGGGCTACCAAGAGACCCAGTACTTC. This gives the protein CASSLAPGTGGYQETQYF.

This clonotype was recorded at least ten times. The CDR3 DNA follows: TGCAGTGCCCTACCCCTATTTGGTAGGCAAGAGACCCAGTACTTC. Protein sequence: CSALPLFGRQETQYF. The gene calls are TRBV20-1 and TRBJ2-5, with unresolved D. V was pared by 6 bases and J by 2 bases, with 19 bases between. This CDR3 is built from 15 residues. The germline CDR1 and CDR2 sequences are DFQATT and SNEGSKA (reference sequence).

This clonotype was recorded many times. The rearrangement links TRBV18 to TRBJ1-2; D not resolved. The V gene's germline CDR1 is KGHSH and CDR2 LQKENI. Trimming took 0 bases from V and 8 from J, leaving 13 bases between them. The CDR3 length is 14 residues. The CDR3 DNA is TGTGCCAGCTCACCACCGCGGGCAATAAGGGGCTACACCTTC. Translation gives CASSPPRAIRGYTF.

This clonotype was detected ten times or more. The V gene is TRBV28, the J gene TRBJ1-2, with 8 bases matching TRBD1. The CDR3 loop spans 17 amino acids. Losses at the gene ends were 5 bases for V and 5 bases for J; bases not matched to a gene: 16. Germline lookup yields CDR1 MDHEN and CDR2 SYDVKM. The DNA for the CDR3 is TGTGCCAGCAGTACCTGGACAGGGTTATGGCAGGAGTATGGCTACACCTTC. The encoded protein is CASSTWTGLWQEYGYTF.

This clonotype was recorded many times. This chain links TRBV29-1 with TRBJ2-3, with 7 bases identical to TRBD1. CDR1 SQVTM and CDR2 ANQGSEA come from the germline V gene. The CDR3 runs 13 residues. J gave up 1 base and V 6 bases, and 4 bases lay outside the gene matches. CDR3 in amino acids: CSVRDRGTDTQYF. CDR3 in DNA: TGCAGCGTAAGGGACAGAGGCACAGATACGCAGTATTTT.